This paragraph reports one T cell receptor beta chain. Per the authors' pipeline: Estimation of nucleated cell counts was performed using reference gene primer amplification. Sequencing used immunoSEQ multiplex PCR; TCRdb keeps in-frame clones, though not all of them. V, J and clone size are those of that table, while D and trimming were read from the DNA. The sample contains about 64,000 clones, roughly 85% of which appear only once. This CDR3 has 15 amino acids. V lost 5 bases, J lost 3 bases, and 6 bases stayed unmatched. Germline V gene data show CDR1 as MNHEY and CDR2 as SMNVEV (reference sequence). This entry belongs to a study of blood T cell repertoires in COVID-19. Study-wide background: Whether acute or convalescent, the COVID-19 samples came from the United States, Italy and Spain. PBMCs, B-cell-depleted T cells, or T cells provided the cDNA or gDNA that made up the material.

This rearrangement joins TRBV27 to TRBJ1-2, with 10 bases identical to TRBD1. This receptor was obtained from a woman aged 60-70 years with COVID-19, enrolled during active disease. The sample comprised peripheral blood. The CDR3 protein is CASSEYGTGDYGYTF. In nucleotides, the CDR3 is TGTGCCAGCAGTGAGTACGGGACAGGGGACTATGGCTACACCTTC.